Listed below are T cell receptor beta chains from one sample, sequenced in a study of tumor and adjacent non-tumor tissue in lung cancer. TCRdb re-called the multiplex PCR reads with MiXCR, one entry per CDR3 protein. This table has around 100,000 distinct CDR3 sequences, about 60% appearing once. Sequencing was performed on distant non-tumor lung tissue. Receptors originate from a man aged 25 to 45 with non-small cell lung cancer. Each CDR3 is given with its conserved first and last residue. A D gene is named only where the DNA matches it firmly. Size values are once, few and many counts, or a class for expanded clones, and some rows have none.

TRBV10-3	15	.	TRBD1	TRBJ2-3	CATGPGGQGTDTRYF	TGTGCCACCGGGCCCGGGGGACAGGGGACAGATACGCGGTATTTT
TRBV29-1	14	.	TRBD1	TRBJ1-2	CSIEDRYGQGGYTF	TGCAGCATTGAAGATCGGTACGGACAGGGTGGTTACACCTTC
TRBV6-2/TRBV6-3	15	few	TRBD2	TRBJ2-1	CTSLPGLAGYNEQFF	TGTACCAGCCTACCGGGACTAGCGGGGTATAATGAGCAGTTCTTC
TRBV5-1	16	.	.	TRBJ2-4	CASCLVQISTKNIQYF	TGCGCCAGCTGCTTGGTACAGATCTCGACCAAAAACATTCAGTACTTT
TRBV20-1	12	.	.	TRBJ2-3	CSAGGGEHTQYF	TGCAGTGCTGGAGGAGGAGAGCATACGCAGTATTTT
TRBV11-2	13	.	.	TRBJ1-4	CGSSPARYEKLFF	TGTGGCAGCAGCCCTGCCCGATACGAAAAACTGTTTTTT
TRBV20-1	14	.	.	TRBJ2-7	CSAPRGGEVYEQYF	TGTAGTGCCCCCCGTGGCGGAGAAGTCTACGAGCAGTACTTC
TRBV11-3	16	many	.	TRBJ2-1	CASSSGGSGTYNEQFF	TGTGCCAGCAGCTCAGGTGGTAGCGGCACCTACAATGAGCAGTTCTTC
TRBV5-6	15	many	TRBD1	TRBJ1-5	CASSLRTGGNQPQHF	TGTGCCAGCAGCTTGCGGACAGGGGGCAATCAGCCCCAGCATTTT
TRBV4-3	16	.	.	TRBJ2-3	CASSRGVSGDTDTQYF	TGCGCCAGCAGCCGAGGGGTGAGCGGGGACACAGATACACAGTATTTT
TRBV6-5	16	.	.	TRBJ2-2	CATGYSGSKGTGKLFF	TGTGCCACCGGTTACTCCGGCTCGAAAGGGACCGGGAAGCTGTTTTTT
TRBV6-5	13	many	.	TRBJ2-1	CASRVTVSNEQFF	TGTGCCAGCAGGGTCACGGTCTCGAATGAGCAGTTCTTC
TRBV11-2	13	.	.	TRBJ1-1	CASSFIVNTETFF	TGTGCCAGCAGCTTTATCGTCAACACTGAAACGTTCTTT
TRBV12-5	13	.	.	TRBJ1-1	CTSGGRQETEAFF	TGTACTAGTGGTGGTCGGCAAGAAACTGAAGCTTTCTTT
TRBV12-3/TRBV12-4	15	many	TRBD1	TRBJ2-2	CASRNRGRDTGELFF	TGTGCCAGCAGAAACAGGGGGCGGGACACCGGGGAGCTGTTTTTT
TRBV4-2	15	.	.	TRBJ2-1	CGSSQAPGASFEQFF	TGTGGCAGCAGCCAAGCCCCGGGAGCTAGCTTTGAGCAGTTCTTC
TRBV6-5	14	.	.	TRBJ1-2	CASSPPSRGGRYTF	TGTGCCAGCAGCCCCCCCAGCAGGGGTGGTCGCTACACCTTC
TRBV5-6	15	.	.	TRBJ2-7	CASIRVEGGSYEQYF	TGTGCCAGCATCCGAGTTGAGGGAGGCTCCTACGAGCAGTACTTC
TRBV6-6	15	once	.	TRBJ1-1	CANSYCGAGNTEAFF	TGTGCCAACAGTTATTGCGGGGCGGGGAACACTGAAGCTTTCTTT
TRBV4-2	14	many	TRBD1	TRBJ1-2	CASSLGQGGSGYTF	TGTGCCAGCAGCCTGGGACAGGGAGGCTCTGGCTACACCTTC
TRBV11-3	18	.	.	TRBJ2-3	CASSLRRDSAGGTDTQYF	TGTGCCAGCAGCCTACGCCGAGACTCGGCCGGGGGCACAGATACGCAGTATTTT
TRBV11-1	12	few	.	TRBJ1-4	CTSSPGGEKLFF	TGTACCAGCAGCCCGGGGGGCGAAAAACTGTTTTTT
TRBV5-1	14	.	TRBD1	TRBJ1-5	CASTPETGGHPQHF	TGCGCCAGCACCCCCGAGACAGGGGGTCATCCCCAGCATTTT
TRBV5-1	14	.	.	TRBJ2-1	CASSLAGDRGEQFF	TGCGCCAGCAGCTTGGCCGGGGACCGGGGTGAGCAGTTCTTC
TRBV6-2/TRBV6-3	15	.	TRBD2	TRBJ2-5	CAGSPRGLVSETQYF	TGTGCCGGCAGTCCCCGTGGACTAGTCTCCGAGACCCAGTACTTC
TRBV12-3/TRBV12-4	14	.	TRBD2	TRBJ2-5	CTSSLRAGEETQYF	TGTACCAGCAGTTTAAGGGCGGGAGAAGAGACCCAGTACTTC